The clone carrying this T cell receptor (beta chain) was seen more than once but under ten times. The antigen is not known. This sample stems from a study of human T cells and chemical hapten exposure. The ends were cut back, 1 base at V and 5 bases at J, with 14 bases in the middle. CDR3 length: 15 residues. The germline V gene has CDR1 SNHLY and CDR2 FYNNEI. Findings of the study overall: All donors were alopecia patients, so their immunity may differ from that of healthy people. The study found expanded TCRs formed significantly more large CDR3 similarity clusters than controls.

Sample time point: patch test 1, 2 weeks after DPC sensitization. Treatment described: therapeutic diphenylcyclopropenone sensitization with weekly scalp DPC. At every patch-test visit, blood was drawn before the patch test was applied. Researchers extracted total RNA from unfractionated whole blood. TCRdb redid the calling of the RACE reads with MiXCR, one entry per CDR3 protein. The sample yields 75,000 to 95,000 distinct CDR3 sequences, about 10% seen once. The gene calls are TRBV2 and TRBJ2-5; no firm D call. This sequence was found in a woman in her sixties with alopecia areata. Some clones in this sample may be carry-over from other donors' samples. The material was whole blood, obtained in connection with sensitization to the hapten diphenylcyclopropenone (DPC). The CDR3 here is CASSEGIASGETQYF. The CDR3 region has the DNA TGTGCCAGCAGTGAAGGGATTGCATCGGGCGAGACCCAGTACTTC.